This T cell receptor beta chain was sequenced for a study of response to subunit inactivated influenza vaccine. The CDR3 extends over 14 amino acids. The ends lost 3 bases at V and 3 bases at J; junction bases unmatched: 3. CDR1 SGHRS and CDR2 YFSETQ come from the germline V gene. Study outcomes and limitations: That few new T cells are recruited by each seasonal influenza vaccination was the authors' suggestion.

This clonotype was counted only a few times. Its antigen is unknown. TCRdb redid the calling of the RT-PCR reads with MiXCR, one entry per CDR3 protein. The data show 710,000 or so distinct CDR3 sequences, approximately 15% seen once. The source of this sequence is a man in his fifties who received an inactivated influenza vaccine. Sequenced here: PBMCs from blood, sampled 12 days after vaccination. The V and J genes are TRBV5-1 and TRBJ2-5; 9 positions agree with TRBD1. The CDR3 here is CASSWGQGKETQYF. DNA of the CDR3: TGCGCCAGCAGCTGGGGACAGGGAAAAGAGACCCAGTACTTC.